This TCR beta chain was identified during a study of T cells in localized non-small cell lung cancer. General study results and limits: Analysis by sequencing included only one tumor region, so heterogeneity remains possible. Blood T cell density predicted longer survival; adjacent-lung clonality, shorter. Uninvolved nearby lung showed the greatest T cell clonality, exceeding that found in tumor. For the top 100 tumor clones, a median roughly 53 also appeared in adjacent lung.

V lost 1 base, J lost 6 bases, and 11 bases stayed unmatched. The V gene's germline CDR1 is SEHNR and CDR2 FQNEAQ (reference sequence). The CDR3 has 17 amino acids. About this clone: Its antigen is not known.

TCRdb's table, derived via immunoSEQ multiplex PCR, lists solely in-frame clones and lacks some. Of about 31,000 clones in the sample, about 89% were seen once. The sequenced sample was peripheral blood, obtained before any cancer treatment. The chain links TRBV7-9 to TRBJ1-5; TRBD1 matches 8 bases. The sequence came from a woman aged 40-69 years with stage I lung adenocarcinoma. The CDR3 DNA reads TGTGCCAGCAGCTTAGGTGTGGGCGGGGACAGGACTCAGCCCCAGCATTTT. This gives the protein CASSLGVGGDRTQPQHF.